Listed below are T cell receptor beta chains from one sample, sequenced in a study of blood T cell repertoires in COVID-19. Clones were read by immunoSEQ multiplex PCR, and TCRdb kept only the in-frame ones, dropping some. The table shows approximately 150,000 clones, with about nine tenths occurring only once. Sequencing input: peripheral blood. These receptors were obtained from a woman aged 70-85 years with acute or convalescent COVID-19. Each CDR3 is given with its conserved first and last residue. The D gene is left open where the match is weak. Only part of the rows carry a size: once, few, many, or a class if the clone is expanded.

cdr3_aa: CASSVERQGNSGANVLTF; cdr3_nt: TGTGCCAGCAGCGTAGAAAGACAGGGTAACTCTGGGGCCAACGTCCTGACTTTC; clone_size: .; j_call: TRBJ2-6; d_call: TRBD1; v_call: TRBV9
cdr3_aa: CAISEEKSRPQNYGYTF; cdr3_nt: TGTGCCATCAGTGAGGAAAAAAGCAGGCCACAAAACTATGGCTACACCTTC; clone_size: .; j_call: TRBJ1-2; d_call: .; v_call: TRBV10-3
cdr3_aa: CASSQGTGDFYGYTF; cdr3_nt: TGCGCCAGCAGCCAGGGGACAGGTGATTTCTATGGCTACACCTTC; clone_size: .; j_call: TRBJ1-2; d_call: TRBD1; v_call: TRBV4-3
cdr3_aa: CASSAETGVSGNTIYF; cdr3_nt: TGCGCCAGCAGCGCTGAGACAGGGGTATCAGGAAACACCATATATTTT; clone_size: .; j_call: TRBJ1-3; d_call: TRBD1; v_call: TRBV5-1
cdr3_aa: CASSLDRGIITEAFF; cdr3_nt: TGTGCCAGCAGTTTGGACAGGGGGATCATTACTGAAGCTTTCTTT; clone_size: .; j_call: TRBJ1-1; d_call: TRBD1; v_call: TRBV6-5
cdr3_aa: CASSLRGYGYTF; cdr3_nt: TGTGCCAGCAGCTTAAGGGGGTATGGCTACACCTTC; clone_size: .; j_call: TRBJ1-2; d_call: .; v_call: TRBV7-2
cdr3_aa: CASSLPGTGNNYGYTF; cdr3_nt: TGTGCCAGCAGCCTCCCCGGGACAGGAAACAACTATGGCTACACCTTC; clone_size: once; j_call: TRBJ1-2; d_call: TRBD1; v_call: TRBV7-9
cdr3_aa: CASSEDRGVTGELFF; cdr3_nt: TGTGCCAGCAGTGAGGACAGGGGTGTTACCGGGGAGCTGTTTTTT; clone_size: .; j_call: TRBJ2-2; d_call: TRBD1; v_call: TRBV6-1
cdr3_aa: CASSYQGNYGYTF; cdr3_nt: TGTGCCAGCAGTTATCAGGGAAACTATGGCTACACCTTC; clone_size: .; j_call: TRBJ1-2; d_call: .; v_call: TRBV6-5
cdr3_aa: CAWTWGLDTEAFF; cdr3_nt: TGTGCCTGGACGTGGGGGCTCGACACTGAAGCTTTCTTT; clone_size: .; j_call: TRBJ1-1; d_call: .; v_call: TRBV30
cdr3_aa: CASSFSGTSGYTF; cdr3_nt: TGTGCCAGCAGTTTTTCAGGGACAAGTGGCTACACCTTC; clone_size: few; j_call: TRBJ1-2; d_call: .; v_call: TRBV12-3/TRBV12-4
cdr3_aa: CASSETSGPPYNEQFF; cdr3_nt: TGTGCCAGCAGCGAAACTAGCGGGCCCCCCTACAATGAGCAGTTCTTC; clone_size: .; j_call: TRBJ2-1; d_call: TRBD2; v_call: TRBV7-2
cdr3_aa: CATRQDQETQYF; cdr3_nt: TGTGCCACCAGACAGGACCAAGAGACCCAGTACTTC; clone_size: once; j_call: TRBJ2-5; d_call: .; v_call: TRBV10-3
cdr3_aa: CAWTGQGGTEAFF; cdr3_nt: TGTGCCTGGACCGGACAGGGGGGCACTGAAGCTTTCTTT; clone_size: .; j_call: TRBJ1-1; d_call: TRBD1; v_call: TRBV30
cdr3_aa: CASSSRGGWSNQPQHF; cdr3_nt: TGTGCCAGCAGTTCTCGAGGGGGCTGGAGCAATCAGCCCCAGCATTTT; clone_size: .; j_call: TRBJ1-5; d_call: TRBD1; v_call: TRBV28
cdr3_aa: CASSLVGEGTMDGYTF; cdr3_nt: TGTGCCAGCAGCTTAGTCGGGGAAGGAACTATGGATGGCTACACCTTC; clone_size: .; j_call: TRBJ1-2; d_call: .; v_call: TRBV11-2
cdr3_aa: CASSPSGTGGRYGYTF; cdr3_nt: TGTGCCAGCAGCCCCTCCGGGACAGGGGGCCGGTATGGCTACACCTTC; clone_size: once; j_call: TRBJ1-2; d_call: TRBD1; v_call: TRBV3-1/TRBV3-2
cdr3_aa: CASSQGGGANYGYTF; cdr3_nt: TGCGCCAGCAGCCAAGGGGGGGGTGCTAACTATGGCTACACCTTC; clone_size: .; j_call: TRBJ1-2; d_call: .; v_call: TRBV4-3
cdr3_aa: CASGRGDATNEKLFF; cdr3_nt: TGTGCCAGCGGACGGGGGGACGCAACTAATGAAAAACTGTTTTTT; clone_size: .; j_call: TRBJ1-4; d_call: .; v_call: TRBV6-6
cdr3_aa: CASTDLSGQYNQPQHF; cdr3_nt: TGTGCCAGTACCGACCTCAGTGGACAGTACAATCAGCCCCAGCATTTT; clone_size: .; j_call: TRBJ1-5; d_call: .; v_call: TRBV19
cdr3_aa: CASSLGPGGNGNQPQHF; cdr3_nt: TGCGCCAGCAGCTTGGGTCCCGGGGGGAATGGCAATCAGCCCCAGCATTTT; clone_size: .; j_call: TRBJ1-5; d_call: .; v_call: TRBV5-1
cdr3_aa: CSAWTSGSLSYNEQFF; cdr3_nt: TGCAGCGCCTGGACTAGCGGGAGTTTGTCCTACAATGAGCAGTTCTTC; clone_size: .; j_call: TRBJ2-1; d_call: TRBD2; v_call: TRBV29-1
cdr3_aa: CASSQSTGIGNTIYF; cdr3_nt: TGCGCCAGCAGCCAGTCGACAGGGATTGGAAACACCATATATTTT; clone_size: .; j_call: TRBJ1-3; d_call: TRBD1; v_call: TRBV4-3
cdr3_aa: CATSRDVDRRSYEQYF; cdr3_nt: TGTGCCACCAGCAGAGATGTGGACAGGCGATCCTACGAGCAGTACTTC; clone_size: .; j_call: TRBJ2-7; d_call: TRBD1; v_call: TRBV15
cdr3_aa: CATSDQGRSYGYTF; cdr3_nt: TGTGCCACCAGCGATCAGGGGCGGTCCTATGGCTACACCTTC; clone_size: few; j_call: TRBJ1-2; d_call: .; v_call: TRBV24-1
cdr3_aa: CAWKQGIYGYTF; cdr3_nt: TGTGCCTGGAAACAGGGGATTTATGGCTACACCTTC; clone_size: .; j_call: TRBJ1-2; d_call: TRBD1; v_call: TRBV30
cdr3_aa: CASSFPQSSTDTQYF; cdr3_nt: TGTGCCAGCAGTTTTCCCCAGTCGAGCACAGATACGCAGTATTTT; clone_size: few; j_call: TRBJ2-3; d_call: .; v_call: TRBV28
cdr3_aa: CASSPLAGGLEYF; cdr3_nt: TGTGCCAGCAGTCCCTTAGCAGGAGGCCTCGAGTATTTT; clone_size: .; j_call: TRBJ2-3; d_call: .; v_call: TRBV6-2/TRBV6-3
cdr3_aa: CASNTLAGYNEQFF; cdr3_nt: TGTGCCAGTAATACTCTAGCGGGATACAATGAGCAGTTCTTC; clone_size: .; j_call: TRBJ2-1; d_call: TRBD2; v_call: TRBV27
cdr3_aa: CASRKTGLVETQYF; cdr3_nt: TGTGCCAGCAGGAAGACAGGGTTAGTAGAGACCCAGTACTTC; clone_size: .; j_call: TRBJ2-5; d_call: TRBD1; v_call: TRBV2
cdr3_aa: CASSLPGGETQYF; cdr3_nt: TGTGCCAGCTCGCTACCAGGTGGAGAGACCCAGTACTTC; clone_size: .; j_call: TRBJ2-5; d_call: .; v_call: TRBV18
cdr3_aa: CASSEQGGYEQYF; cdr3_nt: TGTGCCAGCAGTGAACAGGGGGGCTACGAGCAGTACTTC; clone_size: .; j_call: TRBJ2-7; d_call: .; v_call: TRBV6-1
cdr3_aa: CASSGQGAGEKLFF; cdr3_nt: TGTGCCAGCAGTGGACAGGGGGCTGGTGAAAAACTGTTTTTT; clone_size: few; j_call: TRBJ1-4; d_call: TRBD1; v_call: TRBV2
cdr3_aa: CASQSGYGYTF; cdr3_nt: TGTGCCAGCCAGTCGGGCTATGGCTACACCTTC; clone_size: few; j_call: TRBJ1-2; d_call: .; v_call: TRBV28
cdr3_aa: CASRWEGRGYTF; cdr3_nt: TGTGCCAGCAGGTGGGAGGGCCGAGGCTACACCTTC; clone_size: few; j_call: TRBJ1-2; d_call: .; v_call: TRBV28
cdr3_aa: CASSYRLSSYEQYF; cdr3_nt: TGTGCCAGCAGTTATCGACTTAGCTCCTACGAGCAGTACTTC; clone_size: .; j_call: TRBJ2-7; d_call: .; v_call: TRBV6-2/TRBV6-3
cdr3_aa: CASSLLNTGKTEAFF; cdr3_nt: TGCGCCAGCAGCTTACTAAATACAGGGAAGACTGAAGCTTTCTTT; clone_size: .; j_call: TRBJ1-1; d_call: .; v_call: TRBV5-1
cdr3_aa: CASSYFSANTGELFF; cdr3_nt: TGTGCCAGCAGTTACTTTAGCGCGAACACCGGGGAGCTGTTTTTT; clone_size: .; j_call: TRBJ2-2; d_call: .; v_call: TRBV6-2/TRBV6-3
cdr3_aa: CASSPFGTGTKNEKLFF; cdr3_nt: TGTGCCAGCTCACCATTCGGGACAGGGACCAAAAATGAAAAACTGTTTTTT; clone_size: .; j_call: TRBJ1-4; d_call: TRBD1; v_call: TRBV18
cdr3_aa: CASSVQGTSGTEQYF; cdr3_nt: TGTGCCAGCAGCGTTCAAGGGACTAGCGGGACCGAGCAGTACTTC; clone_size: once; j_call: TRBJ2-7; d_call: TRBD2; v_call: TRBV9
cdr3_aa: CASSSGTGGPNEQFF; cdr3_nt: TGTGCCAGCAGTTCTGGGACAGGGGGCCCGAATGAGCAGTTCTTC; clone_size: .; j_call: TRBJ2-1; d_call: TRBD1; v_call: TRBV27
cdr3_aa: CASSPNLPTGGVGSGYTF; cdr3_nt: TGTGCCAGCTCACCAAACTTGCCGACAGGGGGTGTCGGGAGTGGCTACACCTTC; clone_size: .; j_call: TRBJ1-2; d_call: TRBD1; v_call: TRBV18
cdr3_aa: CASSPSLAGGSGEQFF; cdr3_nt: TGCGCCAGCAGCCCCTCGCTAGCGGGAGGGTCCGGTGAGCAGTTCTTC; clone_size: .; j_call: TRBJ2-1; d_call: TRBD2; v_call: TRBV4-3
cdr3_aa: CASSQDRNRGPYEQYF; cdr3_nt: TGCGCCAGCAGCCAAGATAGAAACAGGGGGCCGTACGAGCAGTACTTC; clone_size: .; j_call: TRBJ2-7; d_call: TRBD1; v_call: TRBV4-1
cdr3_aa: CASSPGGGGSAFF; cdr3_nt: TGTGCCAGCAGCCCCGGTGGGGGGGGCTCGGCTTTCTTT; clone_size: .; j_call: TRBJ1-1; d_call: .; v_call: TRBV3-1/TRBV3-2
cdr3_aa: CASSLDGQGAGFGYTF; cdr3_nt: TGTGCCAGCAGCTTGGACGGACAGGGAGCAGGATTTGGCTACACCTTC; clone_size: .; j_call: TRBJ1-2; d_call: TRBD1; v_call: TRBV5-6
cdr3_aa: CATSDGTGREAFF; cdr3_nt: TGTGCCACCAGTGATGGGACAGGACGTGAAGCTTTCTTT; clone_size: .; j_call: TRBJ1-1; d_call: TRBD1; v_call: TRBV24-1
cdr3_aa: CATSSLQGTYEQYF; cdr3_nt: TGTGCCACCAGCAGCCTACAGGGGACCTACGAGCAGTACTTC; clone_size: .; j_call: TRBJ2-7; d_call: TRBD1; v_call: TRBV15
cdr3_aa: CASSERQGDNEKLFF; cdr3_nt: TGTGCCAGCAGCGAGCGACAGGGTGATAATGAAAAACTGTTTTTT; clone_size: .; j_call: TRBJ1-4; d_call: TRBD1; v_call: TRBV7-2
cdr3_aa: CASSLEQYNSPLHF; cdr3_nt: TGTGCCAGCAGCTTGGAACAGTATAATTCACCCCTCCACTTT; clone_size: .; j_call: TRBJ1-6; d_call: .; v_call: TRBV5-5
cdr3_aa: CASSSRAGTSGRYTGELFF; cdr3_nt: TGTGCCAGCAGCAGCCGGGCCGGGACTAGCGGGAGGTACACCGGGGAGCTGTTTTTT; clone_size: .; j_call: TRBJ2-2; d_call: TRBD2; v_call: TRBV7-2
cdr3_aa: CASSVTSGTGQETQYF; cdr3_nt: TGTGCCAGCAGCGTAACATCCGGGACAGGGCAAGAGACCCAGTACTTC; clone_size: .; j_call: TRBJ2-5; d_call: TRBD1; v_call: TRBV7-9
cdr3_aa: CASSNSYREQYF; cdr3_nt: TGTGCCAGTAGTAACTCATATCGGGAGCAGTACTTC; clone_size: .; j_call: TRBJ2-7; d_call: .; v_call: TRBV19
cdr3_aa: CASSFSSYEQYF; cdr3_nt: TGTGCCAGCAGCTTCTCGTCCTACGAGCAGTACTTC; clone_size: .; j_call: TRBJ2-7; d_call: .; v_call: TRBV7-2
cdr3_aa: CASSQFLSPSYEQYF; cdr3_nt: TGCGCCAGCAGCCAATTCCTCTCTCCTTCCTACGAGCAGTACTTC; clone_size: .; j_call: TRBJ2-7; d_call: .; v_call: TRBV4-3
cdr3_aa: CASRDREGYTEAFF; cdr3_nt: TGCGCCAGCCGGGACAGGGAGGGGTACACTGAAGCTTTCTTT; clone_size: .; j_call: TRBJ1-1; d_call: TRBD1; v_call: TRBV5-1
cdr3_aa: CASSESRGSQPQHF; cdr3_nt: TGCGCCAGCAGTGAGTCAAGGGGCAGTCAGCCCCAGCATTTT; clone_size: few; j_call: TRBJ1-5; d_call: .; v_call: TRBV10-2
cdr3_aa: CAISTGTSVIGETQYF; cdr3_nt: TGTGCCATCAGTACCGGGACTAGCGTGATCGGGGAGACCCAGTACTTC; clone_size: .; j_call: TRBJ2-5; d_call: TRBD2; v_call: TRBV10-3
cdr3_aa: CASSIRSGLAGGPAYEQYF; cdr3_nt: TGTGCCAGTAGTATACGGAGTGGACTAGCGGGAGGGCCCGCCTACGAGCAGTACTTC; clone_size: .; j_call: TRBJ2-7; d_call: TRBD2; v_call: TRBV19